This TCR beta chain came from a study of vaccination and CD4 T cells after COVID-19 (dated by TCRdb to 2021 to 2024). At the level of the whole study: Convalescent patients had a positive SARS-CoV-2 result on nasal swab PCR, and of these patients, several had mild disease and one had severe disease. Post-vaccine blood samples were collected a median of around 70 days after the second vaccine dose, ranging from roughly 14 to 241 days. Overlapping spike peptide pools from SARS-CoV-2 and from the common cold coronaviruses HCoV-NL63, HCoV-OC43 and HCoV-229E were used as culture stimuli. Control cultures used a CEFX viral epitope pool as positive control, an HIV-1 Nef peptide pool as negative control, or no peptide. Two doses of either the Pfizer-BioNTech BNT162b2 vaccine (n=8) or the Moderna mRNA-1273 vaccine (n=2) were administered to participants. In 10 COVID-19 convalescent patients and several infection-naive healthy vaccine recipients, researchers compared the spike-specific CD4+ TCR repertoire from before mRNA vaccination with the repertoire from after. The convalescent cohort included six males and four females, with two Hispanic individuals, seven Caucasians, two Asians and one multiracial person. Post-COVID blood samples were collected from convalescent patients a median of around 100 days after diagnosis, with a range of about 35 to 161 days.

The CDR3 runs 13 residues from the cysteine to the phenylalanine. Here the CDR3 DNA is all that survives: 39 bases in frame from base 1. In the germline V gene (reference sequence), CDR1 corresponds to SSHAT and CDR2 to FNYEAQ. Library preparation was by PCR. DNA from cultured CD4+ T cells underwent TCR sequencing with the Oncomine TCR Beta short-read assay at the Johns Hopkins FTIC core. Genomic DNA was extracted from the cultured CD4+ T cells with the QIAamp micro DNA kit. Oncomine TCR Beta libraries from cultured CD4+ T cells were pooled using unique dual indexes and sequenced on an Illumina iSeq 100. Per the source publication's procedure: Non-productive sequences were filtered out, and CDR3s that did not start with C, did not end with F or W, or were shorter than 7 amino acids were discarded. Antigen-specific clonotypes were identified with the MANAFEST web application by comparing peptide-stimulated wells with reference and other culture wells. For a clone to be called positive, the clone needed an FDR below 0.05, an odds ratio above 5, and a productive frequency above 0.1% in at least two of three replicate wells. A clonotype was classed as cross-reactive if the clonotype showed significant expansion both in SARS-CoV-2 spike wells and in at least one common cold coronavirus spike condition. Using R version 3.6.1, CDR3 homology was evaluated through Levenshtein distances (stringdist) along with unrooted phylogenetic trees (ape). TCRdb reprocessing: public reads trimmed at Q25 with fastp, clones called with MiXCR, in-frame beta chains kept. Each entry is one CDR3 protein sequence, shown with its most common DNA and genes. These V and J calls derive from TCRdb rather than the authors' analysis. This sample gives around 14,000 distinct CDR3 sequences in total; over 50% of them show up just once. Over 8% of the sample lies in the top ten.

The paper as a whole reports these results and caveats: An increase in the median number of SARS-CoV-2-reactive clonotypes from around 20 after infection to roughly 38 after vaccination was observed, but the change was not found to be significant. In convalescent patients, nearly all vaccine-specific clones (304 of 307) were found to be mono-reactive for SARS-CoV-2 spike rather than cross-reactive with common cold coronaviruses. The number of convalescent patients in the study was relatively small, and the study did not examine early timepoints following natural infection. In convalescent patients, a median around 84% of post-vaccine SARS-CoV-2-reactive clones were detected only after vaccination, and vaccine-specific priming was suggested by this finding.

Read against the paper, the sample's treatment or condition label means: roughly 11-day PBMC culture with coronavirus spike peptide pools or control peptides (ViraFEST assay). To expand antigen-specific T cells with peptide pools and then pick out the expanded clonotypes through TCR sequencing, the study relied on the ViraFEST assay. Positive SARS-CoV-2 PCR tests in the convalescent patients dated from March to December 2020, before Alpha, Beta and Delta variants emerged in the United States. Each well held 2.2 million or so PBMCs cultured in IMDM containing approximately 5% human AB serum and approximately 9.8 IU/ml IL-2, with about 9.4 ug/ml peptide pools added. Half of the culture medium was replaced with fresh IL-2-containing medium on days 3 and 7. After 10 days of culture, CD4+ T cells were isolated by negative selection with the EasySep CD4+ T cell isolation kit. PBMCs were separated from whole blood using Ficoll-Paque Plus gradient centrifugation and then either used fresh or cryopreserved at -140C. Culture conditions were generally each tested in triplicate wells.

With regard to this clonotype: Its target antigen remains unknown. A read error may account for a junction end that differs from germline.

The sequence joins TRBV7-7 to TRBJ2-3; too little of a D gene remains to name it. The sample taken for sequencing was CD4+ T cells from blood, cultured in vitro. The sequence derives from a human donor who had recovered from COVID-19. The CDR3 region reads CASSVGFTDTQYF. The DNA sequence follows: TGTGCTAGCAGCGTTGGATTCACAGATACGCAGTATTTT. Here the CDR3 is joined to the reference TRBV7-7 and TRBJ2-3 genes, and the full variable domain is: GAGVSQSPRYKVTKRGQDVTLRCDPISSHATLYWYQQALGQGPEFLTYFNYEAQPDKSGLPSDRFSAERPEGSISTLTIQRTEQRDSAMYRCASSVGFTDTQYFGPGTRLTVL.